A selection of T cell receptor beta chains follows, all from one sample in a study of cytomegalovirus exposure and HLA in healthy donors. The table came from immunoSEQ multiplex PCR; TCRdb's copy has only in-frame clones and leaves some out. The sample holds 150,000 or so clones, 79% seen once. The sample taken for sequencing was PBMCs. Source of these receptors: a middle-aged woman in good health and CMV-seropositive. Both conserved end residues are part of each CDR3. Each record gives: CDR3 protein, CDR3 DNA, D gene, V gene, J gene. The D gene is left open where the match is weak.

CASSPISGVNTDTQYF	TGTGCCAGCAGCCCGATTAGCGGGGTGAACACAGATACGCAGTATTTT	TRBD2	TRBV7-3	TRBJ2-3
CASRQGDTAQYF	TGTGCCAGCAGGCAGGGGGATACGGCGCAGTACTTC	TRBD1	TRBV6-1	TRBJ2-7
CASSSGQGNTGELFF	TGTGCCAGCAGCTCGGGACAGGGGAACACCGGGGAGCTGTTTTTT	TRBD1	TRBV7-7	TRBJ2-2
CASRTGPNSPLHF	TGTGCCAGCCGGACAGGACCTAATTCACCCCTCCACTTT	TRBD1	TRBV28	TRBJ1-6
CASSLADFNSPLHF	TGTGCCAGCAGCTTAGCCGACTTTAATTCACCCCTCCACTTT	.	TRBV5-6	TRBJ1-6
CASCTGAKSYEQYF	TGTGCCAGCTGCACAGGGGCTAAATCCTACGAGCAGTACTTC	TRBD1	TRBV6-5	TRBJ2-7
CASSATSGGSEQYF	TGTGCCAGCAGTGCGACTAGCGGGGGCAGCGAGCAGTACTTC	TRBD2	TRBV2	TRBJ2-7
CSVLGADRDPYEQYF	TGCAGCGTTTTAGGTGCGGACAGGGACCCCTACGAGCAGTACTTC	TRBD1	TRBV29-1	TRBJ2-7
CAISEPSGTGSNTEAFF	TGTGCCATCAGTGAGCCCTCCGGGACAGGATCGAACACTGAAGCTTTCTTT	TRBD1	TRBV10-3	TRBJ1-1
CASSYRTGNTEAFF	TGTGCCAGCAGTTACCGGACAGGAAACACTGAAGCTTTCTTT	TRBD1	TRBV6-6	TRBJ1-1
CASSLVGGFSYNEQFF	TGTGCCAGCAGCTTAGTTGGGGGGTTCTCCTACAATGAGCAGTTCTTC	.	TRBV7-2	TRBJ2-1
CASSLTGAGAKNIQYF	TGTGCCAGCAGTTTGACAGGGGCAGGGGCCAAAAACATTCAGTACTTC	TRBD1	TRBV5-4	TRBJ2-4
CASRYGQGNSYEQYF	TGTGCCAGCAGATACGGACAGGGAAACTCCTACGAGCAGTACTTC	TRBD1	TRBV6-5	TRBJ2-7
CASSLVLGELFF	TGTGCCAGCAGCTTGGTCCTTGGGGAGCTGTTTTTT	.	TRBV5-6	TRBJ2-2